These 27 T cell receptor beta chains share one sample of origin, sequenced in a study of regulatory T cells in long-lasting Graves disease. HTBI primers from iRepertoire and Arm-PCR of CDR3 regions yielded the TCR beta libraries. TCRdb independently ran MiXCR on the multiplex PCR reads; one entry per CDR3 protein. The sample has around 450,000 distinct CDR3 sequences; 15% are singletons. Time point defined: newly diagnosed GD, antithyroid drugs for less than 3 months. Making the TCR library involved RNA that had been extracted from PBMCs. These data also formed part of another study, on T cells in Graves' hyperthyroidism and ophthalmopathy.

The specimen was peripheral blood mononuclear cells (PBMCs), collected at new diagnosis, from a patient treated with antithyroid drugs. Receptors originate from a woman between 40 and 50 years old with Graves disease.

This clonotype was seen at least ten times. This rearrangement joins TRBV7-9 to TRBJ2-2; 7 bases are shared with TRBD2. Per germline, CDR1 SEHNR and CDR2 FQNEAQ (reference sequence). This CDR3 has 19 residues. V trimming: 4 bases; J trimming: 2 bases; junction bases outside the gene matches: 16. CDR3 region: CASSSPPLGRERNTGELFF. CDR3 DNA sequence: TGTGCCAGCAGCTCCCCTCCACTAGGGCGGGAGAGAAACACCGGGGAGCTGTTTTTT.

CDR3 residues: CASSQETGFYGYTF. CDR3 coding DNA: TGTGCCAGCAGCCAAGAGACAGGGTTCTATGGCTACACCTTC. The chain joins TRBV14 to TRBJ1-2, with 7 bases lining up with TRBD1. Germline-derived CDR1 and CDR2 are SGHDN and FVKESK. This CDR3 is built from 14 residues. The ends lost 0 bases at V and 4 bases at J; junction bases unmatched: 2.

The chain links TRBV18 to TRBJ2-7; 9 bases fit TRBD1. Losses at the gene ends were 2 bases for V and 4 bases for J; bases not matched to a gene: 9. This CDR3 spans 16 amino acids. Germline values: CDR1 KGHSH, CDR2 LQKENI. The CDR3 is CASSPDSGQGFYEQYF. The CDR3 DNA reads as TGTGCCAGCTCACCAGACTCGGGACAGGGTTTTTACGAGCAGTACTTC.

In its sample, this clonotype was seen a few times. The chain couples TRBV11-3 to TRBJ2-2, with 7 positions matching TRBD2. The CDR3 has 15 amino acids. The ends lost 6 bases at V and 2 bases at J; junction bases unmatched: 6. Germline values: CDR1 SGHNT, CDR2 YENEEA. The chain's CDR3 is CASSWLADNTGELFF. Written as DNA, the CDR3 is TGTGCCAGCAGTTGGCTAGCGGATAACACCGGGGAGCTGTTTTTT.

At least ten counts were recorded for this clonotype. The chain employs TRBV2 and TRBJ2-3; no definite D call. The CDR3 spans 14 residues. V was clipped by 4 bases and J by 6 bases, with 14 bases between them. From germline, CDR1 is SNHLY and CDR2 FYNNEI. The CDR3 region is CASSVGQEGDTQYF. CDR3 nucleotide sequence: TGTGCCAGCAGTGTCGGGCAGGAAGGCGATACGCAGTATTTT.

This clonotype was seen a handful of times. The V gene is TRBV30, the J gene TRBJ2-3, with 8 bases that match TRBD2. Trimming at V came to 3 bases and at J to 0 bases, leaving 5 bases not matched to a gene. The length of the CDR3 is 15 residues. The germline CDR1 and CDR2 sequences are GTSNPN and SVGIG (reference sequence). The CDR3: CAWRDSGKSTDTQYF. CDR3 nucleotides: TGTGCCTGGAGAGATAGCGGGAAGAGCACAGATACGCAGTATTTT.

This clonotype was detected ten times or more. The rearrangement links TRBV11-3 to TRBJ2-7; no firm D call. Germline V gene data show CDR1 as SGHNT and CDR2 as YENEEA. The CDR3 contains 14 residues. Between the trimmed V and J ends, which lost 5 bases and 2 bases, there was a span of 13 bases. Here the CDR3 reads CASSPNAIPYEQYF. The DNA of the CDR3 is TGTGCCAGCAGCCCTAATGCGATTCCCTACGAGCAGTACTTC.

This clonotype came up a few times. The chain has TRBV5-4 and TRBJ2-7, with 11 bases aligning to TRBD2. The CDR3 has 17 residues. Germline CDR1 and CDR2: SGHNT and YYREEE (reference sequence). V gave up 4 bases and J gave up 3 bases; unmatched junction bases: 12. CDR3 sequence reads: CASSAGSSGRLHYEQYF. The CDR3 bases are TGTGCCAGCAGCGCCGGATCTAGCGGGAGGCTCCACTACGAGCAGTACTTC.

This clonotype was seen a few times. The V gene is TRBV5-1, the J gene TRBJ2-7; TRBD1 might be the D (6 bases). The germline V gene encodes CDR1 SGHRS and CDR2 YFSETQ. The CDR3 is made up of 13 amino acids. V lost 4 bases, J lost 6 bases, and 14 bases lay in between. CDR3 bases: TGCGCCAGCAGCGGTCAGGGGTCTCCCGAGCAGTACTTC. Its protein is CASSGQGSPEQYF.

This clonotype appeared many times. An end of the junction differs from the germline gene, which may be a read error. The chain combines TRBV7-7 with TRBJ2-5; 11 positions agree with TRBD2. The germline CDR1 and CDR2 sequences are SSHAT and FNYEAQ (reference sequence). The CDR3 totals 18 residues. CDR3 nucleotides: TGTGCTAGCAGCTTAGAGGGGAGACTAGCGGGAAAGGGAGAGACCCAGTACTTC. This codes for CASSLEGRLAGKGETQYF.

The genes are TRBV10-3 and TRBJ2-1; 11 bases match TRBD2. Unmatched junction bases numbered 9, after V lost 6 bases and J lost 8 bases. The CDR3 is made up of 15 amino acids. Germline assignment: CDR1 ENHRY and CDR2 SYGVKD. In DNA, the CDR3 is TGTGCCATCAGGACTAGCGGGACGAGAGGAGATGAGCAGTTCTTC. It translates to CAIRTSGTRGDEQFF.

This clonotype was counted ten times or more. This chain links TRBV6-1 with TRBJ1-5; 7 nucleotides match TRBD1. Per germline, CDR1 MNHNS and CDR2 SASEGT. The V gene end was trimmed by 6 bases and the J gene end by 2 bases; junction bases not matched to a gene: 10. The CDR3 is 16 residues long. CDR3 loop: CASSPLWDRGNQPQHF. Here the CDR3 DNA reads TGTGCCAGCAGCCCACTCTGGGACAGAGGCAATCAGCCCCAGCATTTT.

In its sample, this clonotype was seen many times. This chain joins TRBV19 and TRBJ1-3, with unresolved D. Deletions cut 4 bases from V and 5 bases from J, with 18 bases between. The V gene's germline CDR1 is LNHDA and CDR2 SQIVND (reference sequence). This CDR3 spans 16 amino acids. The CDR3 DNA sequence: TGTGCCAGTAGTAATTGGAGGTCCCCAACACGAAACACCATATATTTT. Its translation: CASSNWRSPTRNTIYF. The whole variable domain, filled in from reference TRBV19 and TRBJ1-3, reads DGGITQSPKYLFRKEGQNVTLSCEQNLNHDAMYWYRQDPGQGLRLIYYSQIVNDFQKGDIAEGYSVSREKKESFPLTVTSAQKNPTAFYLCASSNWRSPTRNTIYFGEGSWLTVV.

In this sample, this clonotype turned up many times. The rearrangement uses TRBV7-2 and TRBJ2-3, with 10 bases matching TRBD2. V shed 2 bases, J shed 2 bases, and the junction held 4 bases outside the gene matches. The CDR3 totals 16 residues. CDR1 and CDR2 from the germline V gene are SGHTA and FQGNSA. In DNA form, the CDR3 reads TGTGCCAGCAGCTTACAAGCGGGAGGGCACACAGATACGCAGTATTTT. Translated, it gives CASSLQAGGHTDTQYF.

For the CDR3, the DNA is TGCAGTGCTAGAGATCGGGTGACTAGCGGGAGTACAGATACGCAGTATTTT. The encoded protein is CSARDRVTSGSTDTQYF. The chain links TRBV20-1 to TRBJ2-3; 12 nucleotides align to TRBD2. Germline assignment: CDR1 DFQATT and CDR2 SNEGSKA (reference sequence). After removal of 0 bases from V and 3 bases from J, the junction contained 7 bases not matched to a gene. This CDR3 has 17 amino acids.

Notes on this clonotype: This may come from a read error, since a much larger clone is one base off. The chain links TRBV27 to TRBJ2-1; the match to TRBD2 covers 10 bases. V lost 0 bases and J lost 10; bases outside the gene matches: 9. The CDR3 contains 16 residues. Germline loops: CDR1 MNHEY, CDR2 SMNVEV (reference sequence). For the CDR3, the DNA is TGTGCCAGCAGTTTATCGATGGGACTAGCGAGAGTGGAGCAGTTCTTC. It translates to CASSLSMGLARVEQFF.

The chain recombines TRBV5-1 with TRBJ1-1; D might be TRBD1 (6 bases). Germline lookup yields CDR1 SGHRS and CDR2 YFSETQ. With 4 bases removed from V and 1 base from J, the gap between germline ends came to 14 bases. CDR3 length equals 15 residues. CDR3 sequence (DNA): TGCGCCAGCAGCAAGGACTCGACAGGGAACACTGAAGCTTTCTTT. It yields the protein CASSKDSTGNTEAFF. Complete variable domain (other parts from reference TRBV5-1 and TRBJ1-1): KAGVTQTPRYLIKTRGQQVTLSCSPISGHRSVSWYQQTPGQGLQFLFEYFSETQRNKGNFPGRFSGRQFSNSRSEMNVSTLELGDSALYLCASSKDSTGNTEAFFGQGTRLTVV.

CDR3 residues: CATSPGPDTQYF. The CDR3 bases are TGTGCCACCAGCCCCGGACCAGATACGCAGTATTTT. This chain connects TRBV24-1 to TRBJ2-3; D is undetermined. V gave up 7 bases and J gave up 4 bases, with 8 bases separating them. This CDR3 has 12 amino acids. In germline, CDR1 is KGHDR, CDR2 SFDVKD.

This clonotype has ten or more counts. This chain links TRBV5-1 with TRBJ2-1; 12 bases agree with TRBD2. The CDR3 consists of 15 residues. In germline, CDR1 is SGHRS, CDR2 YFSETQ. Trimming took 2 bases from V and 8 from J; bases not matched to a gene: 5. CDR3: CASSFGTSGSDEQFF. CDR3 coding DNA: TGCGCCAGCAGCTTCGGGACTAGCGGGTCCGATGAGCAGTTCTTC. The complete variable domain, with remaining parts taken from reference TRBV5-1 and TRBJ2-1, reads KAGVTQTPRYLIKTRGQQVTLSCSPISGHRSVSWYQQTPGQGLQFLFEYFSETQRNKGNFPGRFSGRQFSNSRSEMNVSTLELGDSALYLCASSFGTSGSDEQFFGPGTRLTVL.

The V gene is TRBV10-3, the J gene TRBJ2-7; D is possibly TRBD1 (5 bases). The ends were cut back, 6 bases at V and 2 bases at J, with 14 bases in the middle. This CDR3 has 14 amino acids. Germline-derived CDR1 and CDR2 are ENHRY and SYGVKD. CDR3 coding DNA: TGTGCCATCAGAGGACAATTTTTAACCTACGAGCAGTACTTC. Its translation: CAIRGQFLTYEQYF.

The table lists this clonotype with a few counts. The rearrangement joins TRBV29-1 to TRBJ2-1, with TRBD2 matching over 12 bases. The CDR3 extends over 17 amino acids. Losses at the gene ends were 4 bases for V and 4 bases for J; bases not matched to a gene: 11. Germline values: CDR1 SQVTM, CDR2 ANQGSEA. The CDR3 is CSVGGTSGLRRYNEQFF. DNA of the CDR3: TGCAGCGTTGGGGGGACTAGCGGGCTTAGGCGGTACAATGAGCAGTTCTTC.

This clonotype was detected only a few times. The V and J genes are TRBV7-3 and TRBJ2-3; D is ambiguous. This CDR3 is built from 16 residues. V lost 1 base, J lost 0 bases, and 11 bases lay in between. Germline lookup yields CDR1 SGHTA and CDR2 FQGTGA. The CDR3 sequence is CASSLRSPRSTDTQYF. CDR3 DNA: TGTGCCAGCAGCTTAAGGTCCCCCCGCAGCACAGATACGCAGTATTTT.

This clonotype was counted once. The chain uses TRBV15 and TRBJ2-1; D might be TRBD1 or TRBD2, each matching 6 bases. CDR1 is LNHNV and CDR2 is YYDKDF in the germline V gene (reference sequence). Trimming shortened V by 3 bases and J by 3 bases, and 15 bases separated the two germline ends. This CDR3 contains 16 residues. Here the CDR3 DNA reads TGTGCCACCAGCAGCGCGAGGGGGGACGGCTACAATGAGCAGTTCTTC. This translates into CATSSARGDGYNEQFF.

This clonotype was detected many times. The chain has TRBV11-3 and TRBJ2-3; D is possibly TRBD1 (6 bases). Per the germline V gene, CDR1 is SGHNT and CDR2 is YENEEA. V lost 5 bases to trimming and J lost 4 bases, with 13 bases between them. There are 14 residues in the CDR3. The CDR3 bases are TGTGCCAGCAGCCGCGTCGCAGGGGCAGATACGCAGTATTTT. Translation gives CASSRVAGADTQYF.

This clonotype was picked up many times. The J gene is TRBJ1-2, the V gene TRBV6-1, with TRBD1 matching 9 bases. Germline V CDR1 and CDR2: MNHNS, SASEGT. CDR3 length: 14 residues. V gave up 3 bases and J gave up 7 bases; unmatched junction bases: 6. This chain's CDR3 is CASSDHGTGSGYTF. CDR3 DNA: TGTGCCAGCAGTGACCACGGGACAGGGAGTGGCTACACCTTC.

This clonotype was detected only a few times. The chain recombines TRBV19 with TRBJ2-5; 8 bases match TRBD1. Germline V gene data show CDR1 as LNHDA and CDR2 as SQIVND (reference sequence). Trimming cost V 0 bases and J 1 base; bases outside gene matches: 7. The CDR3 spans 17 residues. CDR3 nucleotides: TGTGCCAGTAGTATAGAGTCCCCAGGGGGCGGCCAAGAGACCCAGTACTTC. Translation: CASSIESPGGGQETQYF.

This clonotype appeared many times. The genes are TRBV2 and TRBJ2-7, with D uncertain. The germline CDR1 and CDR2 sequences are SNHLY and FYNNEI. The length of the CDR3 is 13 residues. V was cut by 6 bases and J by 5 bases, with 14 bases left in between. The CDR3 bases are TGTGCCAGCAGGCTCGGCGGCCTAGACGAGCAGTACTTC. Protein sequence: CASRLGGLDEQYF.